One and the same sample provided the 5 T cell receptor beta chains below, sequenced in a study of T cells in Graves' hyperthyroidism and ophthalmopathy. RNA transcripts yielded amplified TCR beta CDR3 regions. The HTBI primer set drove a first-round RT-PCR of the TCR CDR3. From the multiplex PCR reads, TCRdb called clonotypes with MiXCR, one entry per CDR3 protein. This repertoire shows 800,000 or so distinct CDR3 sequences, over 35% found once; its top ten account for approximately 10%. Sequenced input: blood. Receptor source: a man aged 18 to 30 with Graves' hyperthyroidism.

This clonotype was detected a few times. The chain links TRBV12-5 to TRBJ1-1; the D is unclear. CDR1 is LGHNT, CDR2 FRNRAP, per germline. The ends were cut back, 3 bases at V and 10 bases at J, with 9 bases in the middle. This CDR3 comprises 11 residues. The CDR3 spells CASGLNGPAFF. CDR3 nucleotides: TGTGCTAGTGGTTTAAATGGGCCAGCTTTCTTT. The full variable domain, rest sourced from reference TRBV12-5 and TRBJ1-1, is DARVTQTPRHKVTEMGQEVTMRCQPILGHNTVFWYRQTMMQGLELLAYFRNRAPLDDSGMPKDRFSAEMPDATLATLKIQPSEPRDSAVYFCASGLNGPAFFGQGTRLTVV.

The sample holds a few counts of this clonotype. V and J are TRBV20-1 and TRBJ1-2; D gene uncertain. Germline CDR1 and CDR2: DFQATT and SNEGSKA (reference sequence). There are 12 residues in the CDR3. V shed 3 bases and J shed 3 bases, with 8 bases lying between them. The CDR3 DNA reads TGCAGTGCTAGGAAGCAAGACTATGGCTACACCTTC. As protein: CSARKQDYGYTF.

This rearrangement joins TRBV19 to TRBJ1-1; 11 bases line up with TRBD1. Germline V CDR1 and CDR2: LNHDA, SQIVND (reference sequence). Unmatched junction bases numbered 5, after V lost 5 bases and J lost 0 bases. The CDR3 loop spans 16 amino acids. CDR3: CASSPPGQGVNTEAFF. The CDR3 bases are TGTGCCAGTAGTCCCCCGGGACAGGGGGTGAACACTGAAGCTTTCTTT.

Remarks on this clonotype: A read error is possible here, since a much larger clone lies one base away. The gene calls are TRBV5-1 and TRBJ1-1; D unresolved. Germline values: CDR1 SGHRS, CDR2 YFSETQ. CDR3 length equals 14 residues. CDR3 in amino acids: CASSQEGRYTGAFF. In DNA form, the CDR3 reads TGCGCCAGCAGCCAAGAAGGGAGGTACACTGGAGCTTTCTTT. The full variable domain, with the rest looked up from reference TRBV5-1 and TRBJ1-1, is KAGVTQTPRYLIKTRGQQVTLSCSPISGHRSVSWYQQTPGQGLQFLFEYFSETQRNKGNFPGRFSGRQFSNSRSEMNVSTLELGDSALYLCASSQEGRYTGAFFGQGTRLTVV.

The chain joins TRBV20-1 to TRBJ2-5; D is possibly TRBD1 or TRBD2 (6 bases each). The ends were cut back, 5 bases at V and 5 bases at J, with 18 bases in the middle. Germline V gene sequence: CDR1 DFQATT, CDR2 SNEGSKA (reference sequence). This CDR3 is 14 amino acids long. Written as DNA, the CDR3 is TGCAGTGCTTGGCTAGTGTTGGGGGGCGAGACCCAGTACTTC. Translated, it gives CSAWLVLGGETQYF.